The present T cell receptor (beta chain) was sequenced within a study of blood T cell repertoires in COVID-19. Background on the study: The United States, Italy and Spain supplied acute and convalescent COVID-19 samples. Sources were T cells, B-cell-depleted T cells, or PBMCs; the material itself was cDNA or gDNA.

While infection was still active, Seattle patients were enrolled and then followed longitudinally. Some clones are missing from TCRdb's copy, which holds only in-frame ones; the method was immunoSEQ multiplex PCR. Counted here are about 64,000 clones, about 90% occurring once; the ten biggest clones make up roughly 40%. This CDR3 comprises 14 residues. Germline V gene lookup returns CDR1 SGHAT and CDR2 FQNNGV. The V segment lost 3 bases and the J segment 4 bases; nucleotides outside the gene matches: 4. This sequence joins TRBV11-2 and TRBJ1-2, with 8 bases fitting TRBD1. Material: peripheral blood. The TCR was taken from a woman aged 55-69 years with COVID-19, enrolled during active disease. For the CDR3, the DNA is TGTGCCAGCAGCTTCGGACAGGGAGTCTATGGCTACACCTTC. Translation: CASSFGQGVYGYTF.